This T cell receptor beta chain emerged from a study of T-cell memory formation after mild COVID-19. Study-wide findings and caveats: A subset of responding clones appeared in pre-infection memory, suggesting cross-reactive memory joined. Clones that contracted from day 15 to 85 had balanced CD4/CD8; later expanders were CD4+ biased.

In TCRdb, the 5' RACE reads were re-called with MiXCR into one record per CDR3 protein. The sample gives approximately 170,000 distinct CDR3 sequences, around 13% of which show up once; about 3.3% is in the top ten. In the case of this clonotype: The antigen remains unidentified.

The CDR3 is 15 amino acids. Trimming left V 0 bases short and J 3 bases short, with 12 bases between. Germline V lookup: CDR1 SGHRS, CDR2 YFSETQ. This chain uses TRBV5-1 with TRBJ2-5, with D perhaps being TRBD1 or TRBD2 (5 bases each). Sequencing input: PBMCs or a T cell subset sorted from them (not recorded which). The clonotype comes from a man aged 18-30 years who had mild COVID-19 (a few samples of this study predate the infection). Cell type and time point are not known. CDR3 region: CASSLAGTTEETQYF. In DNA, the CDR3 is TGCGCCAGCAGCTTGGCCGGGACGACTGAAGAGACCCAGTACTTC.